The 17 T cell receptor beta chains below come from one sample, sequenced in a study of cytomegalovirus exposure and HLA in healthy donors. The PCR had 60 Vbeta and 13 Jbeta primers. The data were produced by immunoSEQ multiplex PCR, yet TCRdb's version contains in-frame clones alone and is incomplete. This table holds around 100,000 clones, roughly three quarters found once. Sequencing input: PBMCs. These receptor sequences come from a man between 35 and 55 years old in good health and CMV-seropositive.

The count of this clone is one. The V gene is TRBV5-4, the J gene TRBJ2-7, with 7 bases fitting TRBD2. Germline assignment: CDR1 SGHNT and CDR2 YYREEE (reference sequence). The CDR3 has 14 residues. J lost 2 bases, V lost 1 base, and 3 bases had no gene match. The CDR3 DNA is TGTGCCAGCAGCTTGTGGGGGGGTCCCTACGAGCAGTACGTC. The encoded protein is CASSLWGGPYEQYV.

The chain carries TRBV29-1 and TRBJ2-5; D not resolved. The CDR3 consists of 10 residues. Germline-derived CDR1 and CDR2 are SQVTM and ANQGSEA. V lost 5 bases, J lost 5 bases, and 6 bases lay in between. Written as DNA, the CDR3 is TGCAGCGTTCTAATGGAGACCCAGTACTTC. As protein: CSVLMETQYF.

The chain is built from TRBV9 and TRBJ1-1; D possibly corresponds to TRBD1 (5 bases). This CDR3 has 15 amino acids. With 0 bases removed from V and 5 bases from J, the gap between germline ends came to 14 bases. CDR1 and CDR2 (germline): SGDLS, YYNGEE. The CDR3 loop reads CASSVGQGMGTEAFF. The DNA of the CDR3 is TGTGCCAGCAGCGTAGGTCAGGGAATGGGAACTGAAGCTTTCTTT.

The chain is built from TRBV7-9 and TRBJ2-7; 13 bases are shared with TRBD2. Germline V CDR1 and CDR2: SEHNR, FQNEAQ (reference sequence). CDR3 length: 16 residues. After removal of 3 bases from V and 7 bases from J, the junction contained 9 bases not matched to a gene. The CDR3 DNA is TGTGCCAGCAGCTTCCTAAGGGGGACTAGCGGGAAAGAGCAGTACTTC. It yields the protein CASSFLRGTSGKEQYF.

A few counts support this clone. The chain recombines TRBV7-9 with TRBJ2-3, with TRBD2 as a possible D gene (6 bases). Trimming left V 4 bases short and J 2 bases short, with 25 bases between. CDR3 length: 19 amino acids. The germline CDR1 and CDR2 sequences are SEHNR and FQNEAQ (reference sequence). Here the CDR3 reads CASSSPLNGGSTPTDTQYF. The CDR3 coding sequence is TGTGCCAGCAGCTCCCCGCTCAATGGGGGGTCTACCCCCACAGATACGCAGTATTTT.

The CDR3 region is CASSQDGSGSLADTQYF. CDR3 nucleotides: TGCGCCAGCAGCCAAGACGGTAGCGGGAGCTTAGCCGATACGCAGTATTTT. The chain recombines TRBV4-3 with TRBJ2-3; 9 bases align to TRBD2. The V and J ends lost 0 bases and 6 bases, in that order; junction bases with no gene match: 10. Germline assignment: CDR1 LGHNA and CDR2 YSLEER. The CDR3 sequence is 17 residues long.

This rearrangement joins TRBV5-1 to TRBJ2-5; possible D gene TRBD1, 7 bases. CDR1 and CDR2 from the germline V gene are SGHRS and YFSETQ. This CDR3 has 14 amino acids. Between the trimmed V and J ends, which lost 0 bases and 5 bases, there was a span of 11 bases. The CDR3 DNA sequence: TGCGCCAGCAGCTTGGTGGAGGGGGCTGAGACCCAGTACTTC. It translates to CASSLVEGAETQYF.

V gene TRBV2 combines with J gene TRBJ2-7; TRBD1 might be the D (6 bases). Trimming took 5 bases from V and 3 from J, leaving 14 bases between them. CDR3 length: 14 amino acids. Germline V gene data show CDR1 as SNHLY and CDR2 as FYNNEI. CDR3 amino acids: CASSTRTAFYEQYV. The CDR3 DNA reads as TGTGCCAGCAGTACCCGGACAGCCTTCTACGAGCAGTACGTC.

In DNA, the CDR3 is TGTGCCAGCAGCCAAAAGGACAGGGGGTATTACACCGGGGAGCTGTTTTTT. Translation: CASSQKDRGYYTGELFF. The chain combines TRBV14 with TRBJ2-2; TRBD1 aligns across 10 bases. The length of the CDR3 is 17 residues. The V segment lost 2 bases and the J segment 3 bases; nucleotides outside the gene matches: 6. Germline CDR1 reads SGHDN; CDR2 reads FVKESK.

This chain uses TRBV4-2 with TRBJ2-7, with 9 bases identical to TRBD2. CDR1 and CDR2 from the germline V gene are LGHNA and YNFKEQ. Trimming took 1 base from V and 4 from J; bases not matched to a gene: 2. The CDR3 covers 14 residues. The CDR3 DNA reads as TGTGCCAGCAGCCAAGTTGCGGGAGGGTACGAGCAGTACTTC. It is translated as CASSQVAGGYEQYF.

Judged by abundance, this clone is hyperexpanded. This CDR3 is also generated by other DNA sequences in the sample. The genes are TRBV5-1 and TRBJ1-1, with D possibly being TRBD1 (5 bases). The germline gives CDR1 SGHRS, CDR2 YFSETQ. Trimming took 0 bases from V and 8 from J, leaving 11 bases between them. The CDR3 is 13 amino acids. The CDR3 DNA is TGCGCCAGCAGCTTGGCGGGGGTGGGGGAAGCTTTCTTT. Protein sequence: CASSLAGVGEAFF.

Note on this clone: One junction end disagrees with the germline gene, perhaps due to a read error. V and J are TRBV2 and TRBJ1-2, with 7 bases aligning to TRBD1. Per the germline V gene, CDR1 is SNHLY and CDR2 is FYNNEI. This CDR3 region has 10 residues. The CDR3 here is CASEGDSRHF. CDR3 nucleotide sequence: TGTGCCAGCGAGGGGGACAGCCGTCACTTC.

This clone was seen a handful of times. The V call is TRBV27, the J call TRBJ2-1; 7 nucleotides agree with TRBD2. Germline loops: CDR1 MNHEY, CDR2 SMNVEV (reference sequence). The CDR3 contains 15 residues. The trim removed 3 bases at V and 0 bases at J, leaving 2 bases unmatched. The CDR3: CASSFTGGSYNEQFF. For the CDR3, the DNA is TGTGCCAGCAGTTTCACGGGAGGCTCCTACAATGAGCAGTTCTTC.

This clone turned up a few times. J is TRBJ2-7 and V is TRBV5-1; 7 nucleotides match TRBD1. CDR1 SGHRS and CDR2 YFSETQ come from the germline V gene. This CDR3 spans 14 amino acids. The J segment lost 5 bases and the V segment lost 4 bases, leaving 9 bases of the junction unmatched. CDR3 DNA sequence: TGCGCCAGCAGCCCGGTAGGGGGCCGGGACGAGCAGTACGTC. It is translated as CASSPVGGRDEQYV.

The chain carries TRBV19 and TRBJ1-5; a weak D match, TRBD1 (6 bases). V was cut by 3 bases and J by 4 bases, with 10 bases left in between. The germline V gene has CDR1 LNHDA and CDR2 SQIVND (reference sequence). The CDR3 runs 14 residues. CDR3 loop: CASSIMRGNQPQHF. The CDR3 coding sequence is TGTGCCAGTAGTATTATGAGGGGGAATCAGCCCCAGCATTTT.

The chain carries TRBV27 and TRBJ2-7; TRBD2 matches at 8 bases. Germline assignment: CDR1 MNHEY and CDR2 SMNVEV (reference sequence). The junction had 10 bases not matched to a gene; V was cut back by 5 bases and J by 4 bases. This CDR3 region has 15 residues. In DNA form, the CDR3 reads TGTGCCAGCAGTCCCAGTGGTAGCGGGATTTACGAGCAGTACTTC. Protein product: CASSPSGSGIYEQYF.

The chain uses TRBV10-1 and TRBJ2-3; 8 bases align to TRBD1. The trim removed 3 bases at V and 1 base at J, leaving 9 bases unmatched. The germline V gene encodes CDR1 WNHNN and CDR2 SYGVQD (reference sequence). There are 17 residues in the CDR3. DNA for the CDR3: TGCGCCAGCAGTGAATACGGACAGGGCCGGGGCACAGATACGCAGTATTTT. This codes for CASSEYGQGRGTDTQYF.